This TCR beta chain was sequenced during a study of response to subunit inactivated influenza vaccine (dated by TCRdb to 2017 to 2018). About the study as a whole: Deep quantitative profiling of the T cell receptor repertoire was used in the study to follow responses to a trivalent subunit inactivated influenza vaccine. The study at large found these results: It was suggested by the authors that each seasonal influenza vaccination may recruit only a limited number of new T cells.

The table lists this clonotype with many counts. Its antigen remains unidentified. The record has no base qualities; no much larger clone is one base away. Library method: RT-PCR. The listed sequencing device is Illumina HiSeq 2500. TCRdb passed the public sequencing reads through fastp at Q25 and MiXCR, retaining productive beta sequences. When rows share a CDR3 protein, they turn into one entry using the most common DNA and genes. For this sample the table gives more than 200,000 distinct CDR3 sequences, of which more than 9% were detected only once. Jointly, the top ten make up 7.8% of the sample. CDR1 and CDR2, looked up from the germline V gene, are MGHRA and YSYEKL. CDR3 length: 16 amino acids, cysteine to phenylalanine. The CDR3 DNA has 48 bases and is translated from base 1. Trimming accounts for 0 bases at V and 2 bases at J, while the number of junction bases matched to no gene is 6.

Sample: non-naive T cells sorted from PBMCs, taken around two weeks before vaccination. Reading the label with the study, this specimen's cell subset or site is: memory T cell fraction. The TCR sequence derives from a man in his fifties who received an inactivated influenza vaccine. Donor details come from another sample of the same person, matched by shared clones. In this chain, TRBV4-1 is recombined with TRBJ2-5; TRBD2 fits 7 bases in the junction. The CDR3 sequence is CASSQDRPGLQETQYF. The nucleotides are TGCGCCAGCAGCCAAGACCGACCGGGACTACAAGAGACCCAGTACTTC.